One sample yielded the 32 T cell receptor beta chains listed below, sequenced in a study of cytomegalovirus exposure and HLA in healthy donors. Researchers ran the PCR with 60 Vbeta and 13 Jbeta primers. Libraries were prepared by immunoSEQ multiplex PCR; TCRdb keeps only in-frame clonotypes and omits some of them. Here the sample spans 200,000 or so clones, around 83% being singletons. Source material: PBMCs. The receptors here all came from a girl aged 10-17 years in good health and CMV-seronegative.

CDR3 residues: CASSRWTALNEKLFF. The CDR3 DNA reads TGCGCCAGCAGCCGGTGGACAGCGCTCAATGAAAAACTGTTTTTT. V usage is TRBV4-1 and J usage is TRBJ1-4; possible D gene TRBD1, 6 bases. Trimming took 4 bases from V and 5 from J, leaving 14 bases between them. The CDR3 is 15 residues long. Per the germline V gene, CDR1 is MGHRA and CDR2 is YSYEKL.

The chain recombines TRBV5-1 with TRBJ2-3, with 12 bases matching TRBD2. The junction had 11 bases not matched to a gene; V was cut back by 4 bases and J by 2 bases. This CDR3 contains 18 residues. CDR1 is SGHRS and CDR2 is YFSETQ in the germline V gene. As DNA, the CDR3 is TGCGCCAGCAGCACTGGATTTAGGACTAGCGGGGACACAGATACGCAGTATTTT. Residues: CASSTGFRTSGDTDTQYF.

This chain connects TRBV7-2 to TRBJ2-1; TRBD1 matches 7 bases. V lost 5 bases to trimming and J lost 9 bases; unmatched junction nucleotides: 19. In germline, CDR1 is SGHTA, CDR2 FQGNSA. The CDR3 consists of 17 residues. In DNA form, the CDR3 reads TGTGCCAGCAGCCTGAGAACCGGGACAGTTGTTTCGGTTGAGCAGTTCTTC. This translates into CASSLRTGTVVSVEQFF.

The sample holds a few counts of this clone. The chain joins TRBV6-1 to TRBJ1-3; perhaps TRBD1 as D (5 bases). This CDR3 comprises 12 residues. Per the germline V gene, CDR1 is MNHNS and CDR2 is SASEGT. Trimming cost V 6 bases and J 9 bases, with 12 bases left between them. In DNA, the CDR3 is TGTGCCAGCAGGATCCACGGGGGCACCATATATTTT. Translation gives CASRIHGGTIYF.

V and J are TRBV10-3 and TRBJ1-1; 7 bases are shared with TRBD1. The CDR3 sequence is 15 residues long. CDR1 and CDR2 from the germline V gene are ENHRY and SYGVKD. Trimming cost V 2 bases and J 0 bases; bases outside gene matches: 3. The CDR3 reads CAISERGQLNTEAFF. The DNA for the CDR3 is TGTGCCATCAGTGAGCGGGGACAGCTGAACACTGAAGCTTTCTTT.

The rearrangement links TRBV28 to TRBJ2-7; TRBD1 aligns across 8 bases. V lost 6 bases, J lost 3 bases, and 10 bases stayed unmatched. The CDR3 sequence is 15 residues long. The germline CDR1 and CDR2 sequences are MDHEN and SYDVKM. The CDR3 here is CASSPGTGVVYEQYF. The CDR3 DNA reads TGTGCCAGCAGCCCCGGGACAGGAGTAGTCTACGAGCAGTACTTC.

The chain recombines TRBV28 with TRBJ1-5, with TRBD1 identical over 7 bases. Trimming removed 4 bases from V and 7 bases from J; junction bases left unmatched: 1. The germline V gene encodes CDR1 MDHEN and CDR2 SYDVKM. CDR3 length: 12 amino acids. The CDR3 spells CASSSGGQPQHF. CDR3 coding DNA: TGTGCCAGCAGTTCAGGGGGGCAGCCCCAGCATTTT.

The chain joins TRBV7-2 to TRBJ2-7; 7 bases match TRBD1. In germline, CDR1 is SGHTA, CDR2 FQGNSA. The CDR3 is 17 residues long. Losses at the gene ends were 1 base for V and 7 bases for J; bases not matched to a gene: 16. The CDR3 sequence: CASSLVGGRTGVGEQYF. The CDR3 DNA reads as TGTGCCAGCAGCTTAGTAGGAGGAAGGACAGGAGTAGGAGAGCAGTACTTC.

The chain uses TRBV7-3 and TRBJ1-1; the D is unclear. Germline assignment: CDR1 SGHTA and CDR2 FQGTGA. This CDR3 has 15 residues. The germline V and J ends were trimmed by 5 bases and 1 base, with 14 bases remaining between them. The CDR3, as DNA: TGTGCCAGCAGCCTCCACAAAGGGAGGAACACTGAAGCTTTCTTT. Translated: CASSLHKGRNTEAFF.

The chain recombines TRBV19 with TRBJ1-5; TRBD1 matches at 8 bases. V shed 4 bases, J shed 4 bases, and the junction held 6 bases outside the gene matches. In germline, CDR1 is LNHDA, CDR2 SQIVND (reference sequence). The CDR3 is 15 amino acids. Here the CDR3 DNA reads TGTGCCAGTAGTAGGACGCGGACAGGGAATCAGCCCCAGCATTTT. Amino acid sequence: CASSRTRTGNQPQHF.

CDR3 DNA: TGTGCCAGCAGTTCCCGTCAGACTTCTACTCGCACAGATACGCAGTATTTT. This codes for CASSSRQTSTRTDTQYF. The chain employs TRBV27 and TRBJ2-3, with unresolved D. Germline-derived CDR1 and CDR2 are MNHEY and SMNVEV (reference sequence). V was cut by 4 bases and J by 1 base, with 18 bases left in between. The CDR3 covers 17 residues.

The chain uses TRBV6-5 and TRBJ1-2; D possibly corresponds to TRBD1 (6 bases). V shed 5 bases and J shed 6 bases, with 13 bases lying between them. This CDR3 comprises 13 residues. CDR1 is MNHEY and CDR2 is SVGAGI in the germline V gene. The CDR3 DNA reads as TGTGCCAGCAGTGAATCCAGGGGACATGGCTACACCTTC. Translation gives CASSESRGHGYTF.

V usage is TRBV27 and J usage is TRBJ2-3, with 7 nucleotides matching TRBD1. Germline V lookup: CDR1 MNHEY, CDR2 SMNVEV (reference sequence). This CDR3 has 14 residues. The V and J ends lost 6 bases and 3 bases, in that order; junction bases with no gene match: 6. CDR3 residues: CASRTGSSTDTQYF. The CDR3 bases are TGTGCCAGCAGGACAGGGTCTTCAACAGATACGCAGTATTTT.

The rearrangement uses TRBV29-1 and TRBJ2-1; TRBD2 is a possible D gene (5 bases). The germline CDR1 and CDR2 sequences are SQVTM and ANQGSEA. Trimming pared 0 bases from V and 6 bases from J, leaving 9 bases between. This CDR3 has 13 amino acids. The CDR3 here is CSVEDPSRNEQFF. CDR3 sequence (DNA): TGCAGCGTTGAAGATCCTAGCCGCAATGAGCAGTTCTTC.

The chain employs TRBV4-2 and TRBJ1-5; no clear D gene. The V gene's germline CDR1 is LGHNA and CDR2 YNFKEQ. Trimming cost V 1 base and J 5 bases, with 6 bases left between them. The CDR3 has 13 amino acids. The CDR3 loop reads CASSQAVDQPQHF. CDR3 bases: TGTGCCAGCAGCCAAGCTGTTGATCAGCCCCAGCATTTT.

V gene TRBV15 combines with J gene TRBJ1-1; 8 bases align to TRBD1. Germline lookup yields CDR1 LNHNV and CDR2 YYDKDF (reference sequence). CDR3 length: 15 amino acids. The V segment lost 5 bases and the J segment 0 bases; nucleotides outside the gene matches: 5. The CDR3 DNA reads TGTGCCACCAGCCCGGCACAGGGGGTGAACACTGAAGCTTTCTTT. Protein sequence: CATSPAQGVNTEAFF. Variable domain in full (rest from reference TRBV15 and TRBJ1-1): DAMVIQNPRYQVTQFGKPVTLSCSQTLNHNVMYWYQQKSSQAPKLLFHYYDKDFNNEADTPDNFQSRRPNTSFCFLDIRSPGLGDTAMYLCATSPAQGVNTEAFFGQGTRLTVV.

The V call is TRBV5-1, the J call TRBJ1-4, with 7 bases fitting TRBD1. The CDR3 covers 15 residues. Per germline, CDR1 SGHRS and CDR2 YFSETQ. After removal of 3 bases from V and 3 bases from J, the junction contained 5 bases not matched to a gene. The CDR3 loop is CASSWATGPNEKLFF. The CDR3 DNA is TGCGCCAGCAGCTGGGCGACAGGGCCTAATGAAAAACTGTTTTTT.

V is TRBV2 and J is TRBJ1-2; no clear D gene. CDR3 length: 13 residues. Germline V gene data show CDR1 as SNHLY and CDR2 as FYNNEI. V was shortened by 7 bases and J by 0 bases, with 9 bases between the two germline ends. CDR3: CASTVSSNYGYTF. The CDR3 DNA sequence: TGTGCCAGCACGGTCTCATCTAACTATGGCTACACCTTC.

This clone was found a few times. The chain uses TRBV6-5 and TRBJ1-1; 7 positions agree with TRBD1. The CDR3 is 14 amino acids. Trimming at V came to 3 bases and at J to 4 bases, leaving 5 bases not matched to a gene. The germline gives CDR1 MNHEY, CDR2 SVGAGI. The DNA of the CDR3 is TGTGCCAGCAGTTATTTACCAGGGGGCACTGAAGCTTTCTTT. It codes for CASSYLPGGTEAFF.

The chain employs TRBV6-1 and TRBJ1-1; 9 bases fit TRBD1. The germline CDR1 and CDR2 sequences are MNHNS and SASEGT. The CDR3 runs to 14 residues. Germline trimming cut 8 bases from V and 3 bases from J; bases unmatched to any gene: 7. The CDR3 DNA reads TGTGCCAGCCAAACTCGGACAGGGGACACTGAAGCTTTCTTT. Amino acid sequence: CASQTRTGDTEAFF.

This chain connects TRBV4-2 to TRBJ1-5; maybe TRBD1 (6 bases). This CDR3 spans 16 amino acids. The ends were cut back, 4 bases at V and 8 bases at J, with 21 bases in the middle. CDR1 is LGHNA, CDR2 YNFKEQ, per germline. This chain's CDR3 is CASSLTLQGDLKPQHF. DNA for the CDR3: TGTGCCAGCAGCCTAACTTTACAGGGTGATTTAAAGCCCCAGCATTTT.

The CDR3 bases are TGTGCCAGCAGCCCCTCCGAGGGGGCGTATAGAAACACCATATATTTT. As protein: CASSPSEGAYRNTIYF. The chain combines TRBV13 with TRBJ1-3; 7 bases line up with TRBD1. Trimming at V came to 5 bases and at J to 5 bases, leaving 12 bases not matched to a gene. There are 16 residues in the CDR3. Germline V gene sequence: CDR1 PRHDT, CDR2 FYEKMQ (reference sequence).

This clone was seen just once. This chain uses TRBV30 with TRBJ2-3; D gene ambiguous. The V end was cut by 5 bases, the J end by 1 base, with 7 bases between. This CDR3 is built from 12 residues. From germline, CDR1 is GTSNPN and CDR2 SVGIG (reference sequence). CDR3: CAWAVGTDTQYF. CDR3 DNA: TGTGCCTGGGCAGTGGGCACAGATACGCAGTATTTT.

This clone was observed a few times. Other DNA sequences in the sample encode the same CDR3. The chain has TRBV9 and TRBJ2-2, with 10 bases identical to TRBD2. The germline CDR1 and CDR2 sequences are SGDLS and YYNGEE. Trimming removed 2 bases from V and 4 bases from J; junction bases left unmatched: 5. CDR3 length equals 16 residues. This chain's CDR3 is CASSVWASGGTGELFF. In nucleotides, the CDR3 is TGTGCCAGCAGCGTTTGGGCTAGCGGGGGCACCGGGGAGCTGTTTTTT.

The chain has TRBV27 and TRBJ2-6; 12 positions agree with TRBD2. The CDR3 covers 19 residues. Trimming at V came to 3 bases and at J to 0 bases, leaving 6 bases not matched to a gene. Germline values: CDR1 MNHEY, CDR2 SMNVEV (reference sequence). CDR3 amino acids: CASSFYGLAGPSGANVLTF. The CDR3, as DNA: TGTGCCAGCAGTTTCTACGGACTAGCGGGGCCCTCTGGGGCCAACGTCCTGACTTTC.

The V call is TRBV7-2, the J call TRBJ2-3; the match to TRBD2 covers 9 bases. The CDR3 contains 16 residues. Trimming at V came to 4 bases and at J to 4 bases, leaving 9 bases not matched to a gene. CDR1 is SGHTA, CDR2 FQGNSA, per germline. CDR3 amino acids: CASSSQSSGASDTQYF. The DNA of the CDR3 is TGTGCCAGCAGCTCCCAGTCTAGCGGGGCTTCAGATACGCAGTATTTT.

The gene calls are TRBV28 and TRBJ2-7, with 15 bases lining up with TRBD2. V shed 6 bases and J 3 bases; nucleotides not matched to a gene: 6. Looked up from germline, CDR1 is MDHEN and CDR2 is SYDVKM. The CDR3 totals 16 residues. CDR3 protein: CASSSGTSGGRYEQYF. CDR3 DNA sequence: TGTGCCAGCAGCTCCGGGACTAGCGGGGGGCGCTACGAGCAGTACTTC.

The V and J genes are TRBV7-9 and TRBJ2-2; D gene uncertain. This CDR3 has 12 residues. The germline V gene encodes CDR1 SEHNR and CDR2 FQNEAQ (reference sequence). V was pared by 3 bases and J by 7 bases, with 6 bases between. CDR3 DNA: TGTGCCAGCAGCTTTTCGGGCGGGGAGCTGTTTTTT. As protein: CASSFSGGELFF. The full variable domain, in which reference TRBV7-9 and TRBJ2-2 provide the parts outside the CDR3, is DTGVSQNPRHKITKRGQNVTFRCDPISEHNRLYWYRQTLGQGPEFLTYFQNEAQLEKSRLLSDRFSAERPKGSFSTLEIQRTEQGDSAMYLCASSFSGGELFFGEGSRLTVL.

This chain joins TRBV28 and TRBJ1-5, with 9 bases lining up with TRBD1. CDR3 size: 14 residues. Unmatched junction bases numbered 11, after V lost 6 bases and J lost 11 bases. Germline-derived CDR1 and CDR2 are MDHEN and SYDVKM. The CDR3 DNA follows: TGTGCCAGCAGCCGGGGACAGGGTAGAAGTTCCCAGCATTTT. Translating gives CASSRGQGRSSQHF.

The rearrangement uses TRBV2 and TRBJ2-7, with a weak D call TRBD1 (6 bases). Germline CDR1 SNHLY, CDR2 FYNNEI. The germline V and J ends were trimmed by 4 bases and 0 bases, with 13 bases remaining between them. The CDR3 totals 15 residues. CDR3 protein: CASSGGRGVSYEQYF. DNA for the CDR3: TGTGCCAGCAGTGGCGGCAGGGGTGTCTCCTACGAGCAGTACTTC.

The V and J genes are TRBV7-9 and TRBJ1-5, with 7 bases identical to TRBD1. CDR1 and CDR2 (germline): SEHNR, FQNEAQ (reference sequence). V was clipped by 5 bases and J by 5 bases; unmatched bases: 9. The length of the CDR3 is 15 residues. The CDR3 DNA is TGTGCCAGCAGCATTGGCGGGACAGTTGATCAGCCCCAGCATTTT. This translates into CASSIGGTVDQPQHF.

CDR3 amino acids: CASSLNRDYGYTF. CDR3 sequence (DNA): TGCGCCAGCAGCTTGAACAGGGACTATGGCTACACCTTC. The gene calls are TRBV5-1 and TRBJ1-2; the D gene is possibly TRBD1 (6 bases). There are 13 residues in the CDR3. Germline values: CDR1 SGHRS, CDR2 YFSETQ. The ends were cut back, 1 base at V and 3 bases at J, with 7 bases in the middle.